The rows below give T cell receptor beta chains drawn from one sample of a study of T cell changes during pregnancy in multiple sclerosis. TCRdb's copy holds only in-frame clones and misses some; the assay was immunoSEQ multiplex PCR. In the table there are some 110,000 clones, roughly 92% of which are singletons. Sequences were derived from peripheral blood, sampled in the third trimester of pregnancy. The receptors were gathered from a female donor with multiple sclerosis, enrolled in a pregnancy study. Each CDR3 is given with its conserved first and last residue. The order of the fields is D gene, clone size, V gene, J gene, CDR3 protein, CDR3 DNA. D genes are given only for firm matches. Size values are once, few and many counts, or a class for expanded clones, and some rows have none.

D: TRBD2; size: -; V: TRBV29-1; J: TRBJ2-1; CDR3: CSVVRLAGGYNEQFF; DNA: TGCAGCGTTGTGAGGCTAGCGGGAGGGTACAATGAGCAGTTCTTC
D: TRBD2; size: -; V: TRBV6-6; J: TRBJ2-7; CDR3: CASSSGGTSGHEQYF; DNA: TGTGCCAGCAGTTCGGGGGGTACTAGCGGGCACGAGCAGTACTTC
D: -; size: -; V: TRBV28; J: TRBJ2-6; CDR3: CASESGTGANVLTF; DNA: TGTGCCAGCGAATCCGGGACTGGGGCCAACGTCCTGACTTTC
D: -; size: -; V: TRBV7-9; J: TRBJ1-4; CDR3: CASIGQATNEKLFF; DNA: TGTGCCAGCATTGGACAAGCAACTAATGAAAAACTGTTTTTT
D: TRBD1; size: -; V: TRBV25-1; J: TRBJ1-2; CDR3: CASSDRGPGGYTF; DNA: TGTGCCAGCAGTGACAGGGGGCCCGGTGGCTACACCTTC
D: -; size: once; V: TRBV5-5; J: TRBJ1-1; CDR3: CASSLSERPWNTEAFF; DNA: TGTGCCAGCAGCTTATCGGAGAGGCCCTGGAACACTGAAGCTTTCTTT
D: -; size: -; V: TRBV18; J: TRBJ1-3; CDR3: CASSPLKTGLASGNTIYF; DNA: TGTGCCAGCTCACCACTTAAGACAGGTCTGGCGAGTGGAAACACCATATATTTT
D: -; size: -; V: TRBV27; J: TRBJ1-5; CDR3: CASSSFGSGSNQPQHF; DNA: TGTGCCAGCAGTTCATTTGGGTCGGGTAGCAATCAGCCCCAGCATTTT
D: -; size: -; V: TRBV5-6; J: TRBJ2-5; CDR3: CASSPLKLYETQYF; DNA: TGTGCCAGCAGCCCCCTAAAATTGTATGAGACCCAGTACTTC
D: TRBD1; size: -; V: TRBV7-9; J: TRBJ1-1; CDR3: CASSLAGQGRYTEAFF; DNA: TGTGCCAGCAGCTTAGCGGGACAGGGACGTTACACTGAAGCTTTCTTT
D: TRBD1; size: -; V: TRBV6-5; J: TRBJ2-1; CDR3: CASSYTGQGLHEQFF; DNA: TGTGCCAGCAGTTATACGGGACAGGGGCTTCATGAGCAGTTCTTC
D: -; size: -; V: TRBV6-1; J: TRBJ1-1; CDR3: CASSAGYSTEAFF; DNA: TGTGCCAGCAGTGCCGGGTATTCCACTGAAGCTTTCTTT
D: -; size: -; V: TRBV1; J: TRBJ2-1; CDR3: CTSSLGTSGRSYNEQFF; DNA: TGCACCAGCAGCCTAGGGACTAGCGGGAGATCCTACAATGAGCAGTTCTTC
D: -; size: -; V: TRBV6-1; J: TRBJ1-2; CDR3: CASSRGQTGYTF; DNA: TGTGCCAGCAGTCGCGGACAGACTGGCTACACCTTC
D: TRBD1; size: -; V: TRBV5-4; J: TRBJ1-2; CDR3: CASSLGGGQAHYGYTF; DNA: TGTGCCAGCAGCTTGGGGGGGGGACAGGCACATTATGGCTACACCTTC
D: -; size: -; V: TRBV11-2; J: TRBJ2-7; CDR3: CASSPSLVRGYEQYF; DNA: TGTGCCAGCAGCCCGAGCCTCGTCAGGGGCTACGAGCAGTACTTC
D: TRBD2; size: -; V: TRBV27; J: TRBJ2-7; CDR3: CASSSRLATIYEQYF; DNA: TGTGCCAGCAGTTCTCGACTAGCGACCATCTACGAGCAGTACTTC
D: -; size: -; V: TRBV18; J: TRBJ2-3; CDR3: CASSPPGGTQYF; DNA: TGTGCCAGCTCACCACCAGGGGGTACGCAGTATTTT
D: -; size: once; V: TRBV29-1; J: TRBJ2-5; CDR3: CSAIQSQETQYF; DNA: TGCAGCGCCATACAGAGCCAAGAGACCCAGTACTTC
D: TRBD1; size: -; V: TRBV11-2; J: TRBJ2-7; CDR3: CASSVTGIPSYEQYF; DNA: TGTGCCAGCAGCGTGACAGGGATCCCCTCCTACGAGCAGTACTTC
D: TRBD1; size: once; V: TRBV19; J: TRBJ2-2; CDR3: CASSINRGQGELFF; DNA: TGTGCCAGTAGTATTAACAGGGGGCAAGGAGAGCTGTTTTTT
D: -; size: -; V: TRBV19; J: TRBJ2-6; CDR3: CASSPLHSGANVLTF; DNA: TGTGCCAGTAGTCCACTCCACTCTGGGGCCAACGTCCTGACTTTC
D: TRBD1; size: -; V: TRBV30; J: TRBJ1-4; CDR3: CAWRKRDRDNEKLFF; DNA: TGTGCCTGGAGGAAACGGGACAGGGATAATGAAAAACTGTTTTTT
D: -; size: -; V: TRBV30; J: TRBJ2-2; CDR3: CAWSDNRVTDTGELFF; DNA: TGTGCCTGGAGTGATAACAGGGTTACGGACACCGGGGAGCTGTTTTTT
D: -; size: -; V: TRBV5-6; J: TRBJ2-3; CDR3: CASSLAGYDTQYF; DNA: TGTGCCAGCAGCTTGGCCGGGTACGATACGCAGTATTTT
D: -; size: once; V: TRBV5-1; J: TRBJ2-2; CDR3: CASSPQTGPTGELFF; DNA: TGCGCCAGCAGCCCCCAGACAGGTCCCACCGGGGAGCTGTTTTTT
D: TRBD2; size: -; V: TRBV7-9; J: TRBJ2-5; CDR3: CASSTGTSGGGETQYF; DNA: TGTGCCAGCAGCACCGGGACTAGCGGGGGAGGGGAGACCCAGTACTTC
D: -; size: -; V: TRBV21-1; J: TRBJ2-7; CDR3: CASRGDTSTYEQYF; DNA: TGTGCCAGCAGGGGAGACACGTCTACCTACGAGCAGTACTTC
D: -; size: -; V: TRBV6-5; J: TRBJ1-2; CDR3: CASSGGRDGYTF; DNA: TGTGCCAGCAGTGGGGGGAGGGATGGCTACACCTTC
D: -; size: -; V: TRBV13; J: TRBJ1-1; CDR3: CASSSREGGTNTEAFF; DNA: TGTGCCAGCAGCAGCCGAGAAGGCGGGACGAACACTGAAGCTTTCTTT
D: -; size: -; V: TRBV30; J: TRBJ1-4; CDR3: CAWKRTDANEKLFF; DNA: TGTGCCTGGAAAAGAACAGATGCTAATGAAAAACTGTTTTTT
D: TRBD2; size: -; V: TRBV4-2; J: TRBJ2-5; CDR3: CASSPVSGGPPETQYF; DNA: TGTGCCAGCAGCCCTGTATCGGGGGGGCCCCCAGAGACCCAGTACTTC
D: TRBD1; size: -; V: TRBV29-1; J: TRBJ1-4; CDR3: CSVRGTGANEKLFF; DNA: TGCAGCGTCCGAGGGACAGGGGCTAATGAAAAACTGTTTTTT
D: -; size: -; V: TRBV6-5; J: TRBJ1-3; CDR3: CASSYQGSGNTIYF; DNA: TGTGCCAGCAGTTACCAGGGATCTGGAAACACCATATATTTT
D: TRBD2; size: -; V: TRBV19; J: TRBJ2-2; CDR3: CASSILSGGPVTGELFF; DNA: TGTGCCAGTAGTATCCTCTCGGGAGGGCCGGTTACCGGGGAGCTGTTTTTT
D: TRBD1; size: few; V: TRBV6-5; J: TRBJ2-7; CDR3: CASSTDRGNYEQYF; DNA: TGTGCCAGCAGTACTGACAGGGGGAACTACGAGCAGTACTTC
D: TRBD1; size: -; V: TRBV5-1; J: TRBJ2-2; CDR3: CASSRDRGDTGELFF; DNA: TGCGCCAGCAGCCGGGACAGGGGAGACACCGGGGAGCTGTTTTTT
D: -; size: -; V: TRBV15; J: TRBJ2-1; CDR3: CATSRTRENEQFF; DNA: TGTGCCACCAGCCGCACTAGGGAGAATGAGCAGTTCTTC
D: -; size: once; V: TRBV28; J: TRBJ2-3; CDR3: CASSSGDDREPQYF; DNA: TGTGCCAGCAGTTCCGGGGATGATAGGGAACCGCAGTATTTT
D: -; size: -; V: TRBV30; J: TRBJ2-7; CDR3: CAWSPPLGRAYEQYF; DNA: TGTGCCTGGAGTCCCCCTTTGGGGAGAGCCTACGAGCAGTACTTC
D: TRBD2; size: -; V: TRBV11-2; J: TRBJ2-7; CDR3: CASSIRAGGNEQYF; DNA: TGTGCCAGCAGCATAAGAGCGGGGGGGAACGAGCAGTACTTC
D: -; size: -; V: TRBV6-1; J: TRBJ1-5; CDR3: CASSEGRGRGQPQHF; DNA: TGTGCCAGCAGTGAAGGGCGCGGGAGGGGTCAGCCCCAGCATTTT